This T cell receptor beta chain was documented in a study of T-cell memory formation after mild COVID-19. The overall study: Largely donor-specific TCR clusters were found.

In the case of this clonotype: The antigen is not known.

Study results and limitations: The authors did not confirm SARS-CoV-2 specificity of second-wave clones peaking day 37. Pre-infection memory already had some responding clones, implying cross-reactive memory joined.

In TCRdb, the 5' RACE reads were re-called with MiXCR into one record per CDR3 protein. The sample carries about 410,000 distinct CDR3 sequences, 23% recorded once. This TCR derives from an adult woman who had mild COVID-19 (a few samples of this study predate the infection). Cell type and time point are not known. Sequences were obtained from PBMCs or a T cell subset sorted from them (not recorded which).

Here the CDR3 reads CSVGQGTSPDTQYF. CDR3 in DNA: TGCAGCGTCGGACAGGGGACCTCACCAGATACGCAGTATTTT. The chain is built from TRBV29-1 and TRBJ2-3, with 9 bases lining up with TRBD1. This CDR3 spans 14 amino acids. Germline values: CDR1 SQVTM, CDR2 ANQGSEA. The J segment lost 4 bases and the V segment lost 6 bases, leaving 8 bases of the junction unmatched.